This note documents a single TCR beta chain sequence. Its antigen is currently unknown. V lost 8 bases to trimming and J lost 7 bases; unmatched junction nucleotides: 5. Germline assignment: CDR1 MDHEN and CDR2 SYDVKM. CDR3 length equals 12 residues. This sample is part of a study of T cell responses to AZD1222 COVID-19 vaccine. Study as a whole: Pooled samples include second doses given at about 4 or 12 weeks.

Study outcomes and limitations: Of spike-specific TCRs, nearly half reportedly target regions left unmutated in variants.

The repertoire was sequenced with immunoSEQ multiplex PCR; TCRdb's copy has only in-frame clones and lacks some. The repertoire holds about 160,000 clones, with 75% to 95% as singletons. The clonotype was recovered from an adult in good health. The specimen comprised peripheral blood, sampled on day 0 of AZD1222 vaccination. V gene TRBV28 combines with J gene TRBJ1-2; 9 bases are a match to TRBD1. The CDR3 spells CASQQGARGYTF. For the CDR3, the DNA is TGTGCCAGCCAACAGGGGGCTCGTGGCTACACCTTC.